This T cell receptor (beta chain) is from a study of OX40 agonist ivuxolimab in advanced cancers. Study-level background: Patients achieving partial responses numbered three: one hepatocellular carcinoma case and two cutaneous melanoma cases.

Generated by immunoSEQ multiplex PCR, the TCRdb table keeps only in-frame clones and is missing some. The sample has about 99,000 clones, around 96% seen once. The CDR3 extends over 13 amino acids. Trimming shortened V by 6 bases and J by 3 bases, and 11 bases separated the two germline ends. The germline gives CDR1 MNHEY, CDR2 SMNVEV (reference sequence). The receptor was isolated from an adult with an advanced solid tumor such as melanoma, head and neck, liver or kidney cancer. The rearrangement joins TRBV27 to TRBJ1-1, with D perhaps matching TRBD1 (5 bases). Sequences were derived from CD4+ or CD8+ T cells sorted from blood, sampled in a trial of the OX40 agonist ivuxolimab. This CDR3 reads CASSPPGHTEAFF. For the CDR3, the DNA is TGTGCCAGCAGCCCTCCGGGACACACTGAAGCTTTCTTT.